A single sample is the source of the 25 T cell receptor beta chains below, sequenced in a study of T cell changes during pregnancy in multiple sclerosis. TCRdb keeps only in-frame clones here, not all; method: immunoSEQ multiplex PCR. The table shows 65,000 to 90,000 clones, with about nine tenths occurring only once. The sequenced sample was PBMCs, obtained in the first trimester of pregnancy. These receptors came from a female donor in good health, serving as a control in a pregnancy study. Some clones in this sample may be carry-over from other donors' samples.

The chain recombines TRBV2 with TRBJ2-1; 15 nucleotides line up with TRBD2. CDR1 and CDR2 from the germline V gene are SNHLY and FYNNEI. The CDR3 sequence is 18 residues long. The V and J ends lost 5 bases and 6 bases, in that order; junction bases with no gene match: 11. The DNA of the CDR3 is TGTGCCAGCAGTTCCCGGACTAGCGGGGGGGATAAGGCCAATGAGCAGTTCTTC. Translating it yields CASSSRTSGGDKANEQFF.

A word on this clone: This specimen includes other DNA sequences encoding the same CDR3. The chain recombines TRBV20-1 with TRBJ2-5; D unresolved. Germline V lookup: CDR1 DFQATT, CDR2 SNEGSKA (reference sequence). V was clipped by 3 bases and J by 0 bases, with 2 bases between them. The CDR3 is 11 residues long. CDR3 DNA: TGCAGTGCTAGTAACCAAGAGACCCAGTACTTC. Protein sequence: CSASNQETQYF.

The chain links TRBV11-2 to TRBJ2-7; 10 bases are shared with TRBD2. This CDR3 has 14 amino acids. Germline V gene data show CDR1 as SGHAT and CDR2 as FQNNGV. V dropped 5 bases and J dropped 7; count of bases not matched to a gene: 8. The CDR3 spells CASSPGLAGVEQYF. The CDR3, as DNA: TGTGCCAGCAGCCCCGGCCTAGCGGGAGTTGAGCAGTACTTC.

The V and J genes are TRBV6-4 and TRBJ1-6, with D unresolved. The V gene's germline CDR1 is MRHNA and CDR2 SNTAGT. The V and J ends lost 3 bases and 7 bases respectively, with 10 bases between them. The CDR3 contains 14 residues. The chain's CDR3 is CASSEYSGNSPLHF. In DNA, the CDR3 is TGTGCCAGCAGTGAATATTCCGGGAATTCACCCCTCCACTTT.

This clone was observed a single time. The V and J genes are TRBV5-6 and TRBJ2-1; D might be TRBD2 (6 bases). The CDR3 loop spans 14 amino acids. From germline, CDR1 is SGHDT and CDR2 YYEEEE. V was cut by 4 bases and J by 5 bases, with 13 bases left in between. In nucleotides, the CDR3 is TGTGCCAGCAGCGTGGGACTCCCGGACAATGAGCAGTTCTTC. It codes for CASSVGLPDNEQFF.

V usage is TRBV19 and J usage is TRBJ2-1; no reliable D call. The germline CDR1 and CDR2 sequences are LNHDA and SQIVND (reference sequence). Between the trimmed V and J ends, which lost 5 bases and 8 bases, there was a span of 13 bases. The CDR3 has 13 amino acids. As DNA, the CDR3 is TGTGCCAGTAGTCCCCAACACACCTATGAGCAGTTCTTC. It specifies CASSPQHTYEQFF.

This clone was recorded a few times. The rearrangement uses TRBV2 and TRBJ1-3, with 8 positions matching TRBD1. The CDR3 runs to 14 residues. The V gene end was trimmed by 6 bases and the J gene end by 4 bases; junction bases not matched to a gene: 5. Looked up from germline, CDR1 is SNHLY and CDR2 is FYNNEI. The CDR3 DNA follows: TGTGCCAGCAGCGCTGGACAGGGCGGAAACACCATATATTTT. It specifies CASSAGQGGNTIYF.

The rearrangement links TRBV7-2 to TRBJ1-1; 12 bases agree with TRBD1. This CDR3 comprises 17 residues. Looked up from germline, CDR1 is SGHTA and CDR2 is FQGNSA. J gave up 5 bases and V 2 bases, and 9 bases lay outside the gene matches. The CDR3 is CASSLKGTGGADTEAFF. For the CDR3, the DNA is TGTGCCAGCAGCTTAAAAGGGACAGGGGGCGCGGATACTGAAGCTTTCTTT.

This sequence joins TRBV6-5 and TRBJ2-2, with 11 bases aligning to TRBD2. After removal of 3 bases from V and 8 bases from J, the junction contained 5 bases not matched to a gene. The length of the CDR3 is 15 residues. Germline CDR1 MNHEY, CDR2 SVGAGI. The CDR3 loop reads CASSYLAGGYGELFF. The CDR3, as DNA: TGTGCCAGCAGTTATCTAGCGGGAGGATATGGGGAGCTGTTTTTT.

CDR3 region: CAWITDRDGQPQHF. DNA for the CDR3: TGTGCCTGGATCACAGACAGGGATGGACAGCCCCAGCATTTT. The chain combines TRBV30 with TRBJ1-5; 7 bases line up with TRBD1. Trimming took 4 bases from V and 7 from J; bases not matched to a gene: 10. Germline V lookup: CDR1 GTSNPN, CDR2 SVGIG (reference sequence). The CDR3 sequence is 14 residues long.

This clone was recorded a few times. V gene TRBV7-9 combines with J gene TRBJ2-7; perhaps TRBD2 as D (5 bases). CDR3 length equals 13 residues. Looked up from germline, CDR1 is SEHNR and CDR2 is FQNEAQ (reference sequence). V was clipped by 4 bases and J by 3 bases, with 10 bases between them. The CDR3 region is CASSSGLLYEQYF. The CDR3 DNA reads TGTGCCAGCAGCTCAGGACTCCTCTACGAGCAGTACTTC.

The chain is built from TRBV19 and TRBJ2-7, with D unresolved. The germline V and J ends were trimmed by 3 bases and 2 bases, with 11 bases remaining between them. The CDR3 has 14 residues. Germline CDR1 LNHDA, CDR2 SQIVND (reference sequence). CDR3 nucleotide sequence: TGTGCCAGTAGTATCGGGTCCAAAACCTACGAGCAGTACTTC. It encodes CASSIGSKTYEQYF. The variable domain in full, completed from reference TRBV19 and TRBJ2-7, reads DGGITQSPKYLFRKEGQNVTLSCEQNLNHDAMYWYRQDPGQGLRLIYYSQIVNDFQKGDIAEGYSVSREKKESFPLTVTSAQKNPTAFYLCASSIGSKTYEQYFGPGTRLTVT.

The genes are TRBV2 and TRBJ1-5; D remains ambiguous. CDR1 and CDR2 from the germline V gene are SNHLY and FYNNEI. The V gene lost 1 base and the J gene lost 1 base, with 14 bases spanning the gap. The CDR3 runs to 17 residues. The CDR3 DNA sequence: TGTGCCAGCAGTGAAGTGGCAGGCCCTCGGAGCAATCAGCCCCAGCATTTT. It translates to CASSEVAGPRSNQPQHF.

The chain combines TRBV5-1 with TRBJ2-2; 8 bases line up with TRBD1. Trimming removed 2 bases from V and 0 bases from J; junction bases left unmatched: 6. This CDR3 comprises 17 residues. Germline V gene lookup returns CDR1 SGHRS and CDR2 YFSETQ. Here the CDR3 reads CASSFPRGQANTGELFF. CDR3 bases: TGCGCCAGCAGCTTTCCCAGGGGGCAGGCGAACACCGGGGAGCTGTTTTTT.

The J gene is TRBJ2-2, the V gene TRBV27; 9 positions agree with TRBD1. Unmatched junction bases numbered 2, after V lost 4 bases and J lost 5 bases. The CDR3 length is 14 residues. CDR1 and CDR2 (germline): MNHEY, SMNVEV (reference sequence). The DNA for the CDR3 is TGTGCCAGCAGTTGGACAGGGGTGACCGGGGAGCTGTTTTTT. Protein product: CASSWTGVTGELFF.

The V gene is TRBV10-2, the J gene TRBJ2-1, with 8 bases fitting TRBD2. V trimming: 11 bases; J trimming: 5 bases; junction bases outside the gene matches: 11. Looked up from germline, CDR1 is WSHSY and CDR2 is SAAADI. This CDR3 has 14 residues. This chain's CDR3 is CASTFRGGHNEQFF. The CDR3 DNA reads TGCGCCTCCACTTTTCGGGGGGGCCACAATGAGCAGTTCTTC.

The J gene is TRBJ2-3, the V gene TRBV4-1; 16 bases match TRBD2. Losses at the gene ends were 4 bases for V and 3 bases for J; bases not matched to a gene: 10. Germline V gives CDR1 MGHRA, CDR2 YSYEKL. There are 19 residues in the CDR3. The CDR3 protein is CASSLQGTSGRASTDTQYF. The CDR3 nucleotides read TGCGCCAGCAGCCTCCAAGGGACTAGCGGGAGGGCCAGTACAGATACGCAGTATTTT.

The chain links TRBV2 to TRBJ2-5, with 7 positions matching TRBD1. The CDR3 consists of 14 residues. Per the germline V gene, CDR1 is SNHLY and CDR2 is FYNNEI. The trim removed 5 bases at V and 4 bases at J, leaving 7 bases unmatched. CDR3 residues: CASSKLDRAETQYF. As DNA, the CDR3 is TGTGCCAGCAGTAAACTCGACAGGGCAGAGACCCAGTACTTC.

The chain joins TRBV7-2 to TRBJ2-3; TRBD2 matches at 16 bases. CDR3 length: 16 amino acids. CDR1 SGHTA and CDR2 FQGNSA come from the germline V gene. The V segment lost 5 bases and the J segment 4 bases; nucleotides outside the gene matches: 3. In nucleotides, the CDR3 is TGTGCCAGCAGCCAAGGGACTAGCGGGGGGGCAGATACGCAGTATTTT. The encoded protein is CASSQGTSGGADTQYF.

This sequence joins TRBV7-9 and TRBJ2-1, with D perhaps matching TRBD2 (7 bases). V was pared by 4 bases and J by 5 bases, with 15 bases between. CDR1 is SEHNR and CDR2 is FQNEAQ in the germline V gene (reference sequence). The CDR3 is 15 residues long. CDR3 amino acids: CASSSFSGGHNEQFF. CDR3 nucleotide sequence: TGTGCCAGCAGCTCCTTTTCGGGGGGCCACAATGAGCAGTTCTTC.

This clone was found once. The V gene is TRBV19, the J gene TRBJ2-7; weak D call: TRBD1 (6 bases). CDR3 length equals 15 residues. CDR1 and CDR2 (germline): LNHDA, SQIVND (reference sequence). V lost 3 bases and J 1 base, leaving 13 bases between the germline ends. The CDR3 DNA reads as TGTGCCAGTAGTATGAGGGCAGGGGAATCCTACGAGCAGTACTTC. Amino acid sequence: CASSMRAGESYEQYF.

The chain joins TRBV4-1 to TRBJ1-5; 7 bases line up with TRBD1. This CDR3 region has 14 residues. J was trimmed by 5 bases and V by 5 bases; bases with no gene match: 6. Germline values: CDR1 MGHRA, CDR2 YSYEKL. The CDR3 protein is CASSEGQVDQPQHF. As DNA, the CDR3 is TGCGCCAGCAGCGAAGGACAGGTTGATCAGCCCCAGCATTTT.

This chain connects TRBV4-3 to TRBJ2-1, with TRBD2 identical over 8 bases. CDR1 and CDR2 (germline): LGHNA, YSLEER. V was clipped by 4 bases and J by 2 bases; unmatched bases: 7. This CDR3 is 16 amino acids long. As DNA, the CDR3 is TGCGCCAGCAGCCCCGTAGCGGGATCGCCCTACAATGAGCAGTTCTTC. The encoded protein is CASSPVAGSPYNEQFF.

Of note for this clone: Other DNA sequences in the same sample also yield this CDR3. The chain employs TRBV18 and TRBJ2-1, with 7 positions matching TRBD1. V lost 3 bases and J lost 8; bases outside the gene matches: 1. This CDR3 is 12 amino acids long. The germline V gene encodes CDR1 KGHSH and CDR2 LQKENI. The CDR3 DNA follows: TGTGCCAGCTCACCCGACAGGGATGAGCAGTTCTTC. It specifies CASSPDRDEQFF.

The chain couples TRBV11-2 to TRBJ1-6; a possible D gene is TRBD1 (5 bases). The CDR3 runs to 14 residues. With 5 bases removed from V and 10 bases from J, the gap between germline ends came to 15 bases. Per the germline V gene, CDR1 is SGHAT and CDR2 is FQNNGV. In nucleotides, the CDR3 is TGTGCCAGCAGCCAAAGTCTACAGGTGTCACCCCTCCACTTT. This encodes CASSQSLQVSPLHF.